The T cell receptor beta chain under discussion was sequenced for a study of tumor and adjacent non-tumor tissue in lung cancer. The CDR3 is 13 amino acids long, termini counted. The V gene's germline CDR1 is DFQATT and CDR2 SNEGSKA (reference sequence). This sample's RNA came from whole unsorted tissue. This non-tumor lung sample came from over 3 cm beyond the tumor edge. Comment on this clonotype: The CDR3 does not end in the conserved phenylalanine or tryptophan, so this is likely a read error. The DNA is omitted, as the CDR3 cannot be located on it reliably, and the CDR3 follows TCRdb's listing.

Three rounds of nested PCR, following a modified ARM-PCR protocol, produced the TCRbeta library. Each CDR3 protein is one row after TCRdb ran MiXCR on the multiplex PCR reads. The sample lists about 98,000 distinct CDR3 sequences; 80% were seen once. This chain joins TRBV20-1 and TRBJ2-3. The origin of this receptor is a man aged 60 to 69 with small cell lung cancer. Sequenced material: distant non-tumor lung tissue. This chain's CDR3 is CSAHPDGTDTQYY.